This TCR beta chain is drawn from a study of T cell changes during pregnancy in multiple sclerosis. Trimming shortened V by 5 bases and J by 0 bases, and 14 bases separated the two germline ends. The germline CDR1 and CDR2 sequences are MNHEY and SVGAGI. This CDR3 comprises 15 residues. The protocol was immunoSEQ multiplex PCR, while the TCRdb copy is restricted to in-frame clones and leaves out a portion. The sample lists 25,000 to 30,000 clones; around nine tenths were seen once. Specimen: CD4+ T cells from peripheral blood mononuclear cells, collected in the first trimester of pregnancy. This chain links TRBV6-5 with TRBJ2-7, with D possibly TRBD1 on 6 matching bases. The origin of this receptor is a female donor in good health, enrolled as a control in a pregnancy study. The CDR3 is CASSTRTASSYEQYF. The CDR3, as DNA: TGTGCCAGCAGTACCAGGACAGCTAGCTCCTACGAGCAGTACTTC.